The entry below gives a single TCR beta chain sequence along with its context. Data came from immunoSEQ multiplex PCR; TCRdb stores just in-frame clones and leaves some out. The sample includes tens of thousands of clones, approximately 82% of them seen just once. The record originates from a study of blood T cell repertoires in COVID-19. Study details: Whether acute or convalescent, the COVID-19 samples came from the United States, Italy and Spain.

Germline loops: CDR1 SGHNT, CDR2 YENEEA. The CDR3 extends over 12 amino acids. Trimming cost V 5 bases and J 4 bases, with 9 bases left between them. The sample was peripheral blood. V and J are TRBV11-3 and TRBJ2-7; the D gene is possibly TRBD1 (5 bases). This TCR came from a human donor in a cohort sampled during active COVID-19. CDR3 in amino acids: CASSPRQYEQYF. Here the CDR3 DNA reads TGTGCCAGCAGCCCCAGACAGTACGAGCAGTACTTC.